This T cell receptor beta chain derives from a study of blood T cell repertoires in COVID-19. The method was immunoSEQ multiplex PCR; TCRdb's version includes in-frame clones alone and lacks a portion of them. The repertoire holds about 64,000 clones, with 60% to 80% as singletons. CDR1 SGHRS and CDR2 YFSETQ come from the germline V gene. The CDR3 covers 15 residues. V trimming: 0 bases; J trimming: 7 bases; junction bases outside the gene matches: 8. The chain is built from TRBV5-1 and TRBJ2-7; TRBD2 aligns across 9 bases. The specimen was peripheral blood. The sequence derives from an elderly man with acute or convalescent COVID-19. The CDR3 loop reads CASSLEGSGRGEQYF. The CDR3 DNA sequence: TGCGCCAGCAGCTTGGAAGGTAGCGGGAGAGGGGAGCAGTACTTC.